The 14 T cell receptor beta chains below were found in one sample sequenced in a study of spatial heterogeneity in lung cancer. The time point: sample taken at primary tumor resection. Their recognized antigens are unknown. TCRdb itself ran the 5' RACE reads through MiXCR, one entry per CDR3 protein. The table records 8,700 or so distinct CDR3 sequences, around an eighth of them present only once. Overall study findings and caveats: Tracking of tumor mutation counts was seen in expanded intratumoral alpha and beta TCR counts.

Source: lung tumor tissue, taken at surgery. These receptor sequences come from a male donor with early-stage non-small cell lung cancer.

This clonotype was observed many times. The library was prepared for alpha chains; this beta chain is a stray read, so its frequency means little. The chain employs TRBV6-2 or TRBV6-3 and TRBJ2-4; 8 positions agree with TRBD1. The V gene's germline CDR1 is MNHEY and CDR2 SVGEGT. This CDR3 spans 17 amino acids. V was pared by 2 bases and J by 2 bases, with 8 bases of the junction left unmatched. The CDR3 is CASSYQGTGLTKNIQYF. DNA of the CDR3: TGTGCCAGCAGTTACCAGGGGACAGGATTAACCAAAAACATTCAGTACTTC.

This clonotype was recorded at least ten times. This beta chain appears as a stray read in a library generated for alpha chains; its size is not informative. J is TRBJ1-1 and V is TRBV10-3; D gene uncertain. This CDR3 comprises 13 residues. Germline V lookup: CDR1 ENHRY, CDR2 SYGVKD. Trimming stripped 3 bases from V and 1 base from J, with 6 bases between. Here the CDR3 DNA reads TGTGCCATCAGTGACCAGAAGAACACTGAAGCTTTCTTT. Its translation is CAISDQKNTEAFF.

This clonotype occurred many times. This beta chain slipped into a library made for alpha chains as a stray read, so its size is not meaningful. The gene calls are TRBV20-1 and TRBJ2-3; D gene unclear. Trimming removed 4 bases at V and 1 base at J, with 12 bases between. The CDR3 is 14 amino acids. CDR1 is DFQATT and CDR2 is SNEGSKA in the germline V gene (reference sequence). The CDR3 here is CSAISPWGTDTQYF. CDR3 bases: TGCAGTGCTATCTCTCCGTGGGGCACAGATACGCAGTATTTT.

This clonotype was counted at least ten times. This beta chain is an unintended read in a library built for alpha chains; its size means little. The chain employs TRBV6-2 or TRBV6-3 and TRBJ2-7; TRBD2 might be the D (6 bases). The CDR3 runs 12 residues. V was trimmed by 0 bases and J by 6 bases, leaving 6 bases between them. In germline, CDR1 is MNHEY, CDR2 SVGEGT. The CDR3 here is CASSYSGGEQYF. CDR3 in DNA: TGTGCCAGCAGTTACTCGGGAGGCGAGCAGTACTTC.

This clonotype was recorded at least ten times. Because this beta chain is a stray read in a library intended to capture alpha chains, its abundance should not be given much weight. V and J are TRBV4-1 and TRBJ1-4; the D gene is possibly TRBD1 (6 bases). The CDR3 runs to 15 residues. The V and J ends lost 3 bases and 4 bases respectively, with 12 bases between them. CDR1 and CDR2 from the germline V gene are MGHRA and YSYEKL. The DNA for the CDR3 is TGCGCCAGCAGCCAGGCCGGGGGCCTTAATGAAAAACTGTTTTTT. It specifies CASSQAGGLNEKLFF.

This clonotype occurred many times. The size of this beta chain means little, since it is a stray read in a library made for alpha chains. This sequence joins TRBV5-1 and TRBJ1-4, with TRBD1 as a possible D gene (5 bases). This CDR3 is built from 14 residues. Trimming pared 0 bases from V and 6 bases from J, leaving 9 bases between. Germline loops: CDR1 SGHRS, CDR2 YFSETQ. CDR3: CASSLAGGDEKLFF. The DNA for the CDR3 is TGCGCCAGCAGCTTGGCAGGAGGGGATGAAAAACTGTTTTTT.

This clonotype was recorded many times. Within a library made for alpha chains, this beta chain is off target, and its count is uninformative. The chain links TRBV7-2 to TRBJ2-2; 10 nucleotides match TRBD2. Germline V gene data show CDR1 as SGHTA and CDR2 as FQGNSA. The CDR3 has 16 amino acids. Germline trimming cut 2 bases from V and 4 bases from J; bases unmatched to any gene: 4. CDR3 coding DNA: TGTGCCAGCAGCTTAATGTCTAGCGGGAGCACCGGGGAGCTGTTTTTT. It translates to CASSLMSSGSTGELFF.

By share of the sample, this clonotype is medium-sized. Since it is a stray read in a library aimed at alpha chains, this beta chain has a size that is not meaningful. This chain links TRBV28 with TRBJ2-7; a possible D gene is TRBD2 (6 bases). With 6 bases removed from V and 6 bases from J, the gap between germline ends came to 21 bases. This CDR3 comprises 15 residues. Germline CDR1 is MDHEN and CDR2 is SYDVKM. CDR3 sequence (DNA): TGTGCCAGCAGAGTGGATGGGGGGATGTTGGCCGAGCAGTACTTC. It is translated as CASRVDGGMLAEQYF.

This clonotype is labeled medium-sized. Because the library targeted alpha chains, this beta chain is an off-target read whose size means little. The V call is TRBV11-3, the J call TRBJ2-2; D gene uncertain. The V gene's germline CDR1 is SGHNT and CDR2 YENEEA. The V end was cut by 5 bases, the J end by 0 bases, with 10 bases between. The CDR3 has 15 amino acids. The CDR3 is CASSSTATNTGELFF. CDR3 DNA: TGTGCCAGCAGCAGTACAGCAACGAACACCGGGGAGCTGTTTTTT.

This clonotype has at least ten counts. The library was built for alpha chains, so this beta chain is an off-target read and its size means little. CDR3 DNA: TGTGCCAGCAGTTTTGCGGCAGGGGGAAGCAATCAGCCCCAGCATTTT. This gives the protein CASSFAAGGSNQPQHF. The genes are TRBV12-3 or TRBV12-4 and TRBJ1-5; 7 bases are shared with TRBD1. V dropped 3 bases and J dropped 1; count of bases not matched to a gene: 6. The CDR3 totals 16 residues.

This clonotype was picked up many times. As an off-target read in a library built for alpha chains, this beta chain has a frequency of little significance. The rearrangement uses TRBV24-1 and TRBJ2-5; TRBD1 is a possible D gene (6 bases). V lost 7 bases, J lost 5 bases, and 22 bases lay in between. The germline gives CDR1 KGHDR, CDR2 SFDVKD. The CDR3 consists of 16 residues. CDR3 coding DNA: TGTGCCACCAGCAAGACAGGAACCGACCTAGGGGAGACCCAGTACTTC. Its protein product is CATSKTGTDLGETQYF.

This clonotype was recorded many times. The library was designed around alpha chains, so this beta chain is a stray read whose abundance carries little weight. V usage is TRBV29-1 and J usage is TRBJ2-1; TRBD2 matches 11 bases. The length of the CDR3 is 14 residues. Germline V gene sequence: CDR1 SQVTM, CDR2 ANQGSEA. V shed 5 bases, J shed 1 base, and the junction held 1 base outside the gene matches. The CDR3 nucleotides read TGCAGCGTTACTAGCGGGAGTTCCTACAATGAGCAGTTCTTC. As protein: CSVTSGSSYNEQFF.

This clonotype is labeled medium-sized. A library prepared for alpha chains yielded this beta chain as an off-target read; its size is of little meaning. V is TRBV24-1 and J is TRBJ1-3; D is uncertain. CDR1 KGHDR and CDR2 SFDVKD come from the germline V gene. Trimming removed 3 bases from V and 9 bases from J, with 23 bases in between. The CDR3 contains 17 residues. DNA of the CDR3: TGTGCCACCAGTGATGTCCGATACCGCAATCGGTACGTCACCATATATTTT. Its protein is CATSDVRYRNRYVTIYF.

This clonotype was counted once. This beta chain slipped into a library made for alpha chains as a stray read, so its size is not meaningful. V is TRBV7-2 and J is TRBJ1-1; D call uncertain. The CDR3 loop spans 13 amino acids. Looked up from germline, CDR1 is SGHTA and CDR2 is FQGNSA. The germline V and J ends were trimmed by 1 base and 4 bases, with 7 bases remaining between them. In nucleotides, the CDR3 is TGTGCCAGCAGCTTAGAACCGGTCACTGAAGCTTTCTTT. Translated, it gives CASSLEPVTEAFF. Drawing the rest from reference TRBV7-2 and TRBJ1-1, the complete variable domain is GAGVSQSPSNKVTEKGKDVELRCDPISGHTALYWYRQSLGQGLEFLIYFQGNSAPDKSGLPSDRFSAERTGGSVSTLTIQRTQQEDSAVYLCASSLEPVTEAFFGQGTRLTVV.